The rows below give T cell receptor beta chains drawn from one sample of a study of shared clonotypes between healthy human individuals. Assay used: immunoSEQ multiplex PCR; TCRdb lists only in-frame clones, some missing. The table includes around 640,000 clones, 90% to 97% detected once. Sequences were obtained from naive CD8+ T cells sorted from blood. These receptors were taken from a woman younger than 45 in good health. Both conserved end residues are part of each CDR3. A D gene is named only where the DNA matches it firmly. Only some rows state a clone size, as once, few, many or a class for expanded clones.

abundance: -; v_gene: TRBV19; d_gene: TRBD2; j_gene: TRBJ2-3; CDR3aa: CASSISLEASGRSDTQYF; CDR3nt: TGTGCCAGTAGTATTAGTCTCGAGGCTAGCGGGAGGTCAGATACGCAGTATTTT
abundance: -; v_gene: TRBV7-9; d_gene: -; j_gene: TRBJ1-1; CDR3aa: CASNSRDTVHTEAFF; CDR3nt: TGTGCCAGCAACAGCCGGGACACCGTGCACACTGAAGCTTTCTTT
abundance: -; v_gene: TRBV2; d_gene: -; j_gene: TRBJ1-6; CDR3aa: CASSERSDNSPLHF; CDR3nt: TGTGCCAGCAGTGAAAGGAGTGATAATTCACCCCTCCACTTT
abundance: -; v_gene: TRBV10-3; d_gene: TRBD1; j_gene: TRBJ1-2; CDR3aa: CAISESSAGTGNGYTF; CDR3nt: TGTGCCATCAGTGAGTCCTCCGCCGGGACAGGGAATGGCTACACCTTC
abundance: -; v_gene: TRBV7-9; d_gene: TRBD2; j_gene: TRBJ2-1; CDR3aa: CASSRSGIYEQFF; CDR3nt: TGTGCCAGCAGCCGAAGCGGGATTTATGAGCAGTTCTTC
abundance: once; v_gene: TRBV7-9; d_gene: TRBD2; j_gene: TRBJ2-7; CDR3aa: CASSFGLAGVEQYF; CDR3nt: TGTGCCAGCAGCTTTGGCCTAGCGGGGGTCGAGCAGTACTTC
abundance: -; v_gene: TRBV27; d_gene: TRBD1; j_gene: TRBJ2-1; CDR3aa: CASSLSSGTGMSNEQFF; CDR3nt: TGTGCCAGCAGTTTATCGTCGGGGACAGGGATGTCCAATGAGCAGTTCTTC
abundance: -; v_gene: TRBV7-9; d_gene: -; j_gene: TRBJ2-1; CDR3aa: CASSLDWGDEQFF; CDR3nt: TGTGCCAGCAGCTTAGACTGGGGTGATGAGCAGTTCTTC
abundance: -; v_gene: TRBV10-2; d_gene: -; j_gene: TRBJ2-1; CDR3aa: CASRPGTSSYNEQFF; CDR3nt: TGCGCCAGCAGACCCGGGACCTCCTCCTACAATGAGCAGTTCTTC
abundance: -; v_gene: TRBV27; d_gene: TRBD1; j_gene: TRBJ2-7; CDR3aa: CASSFGTGGTYEQYF; CDR3nt: TGTGCCAGCAGTTTTGGGACAGGGGGCACCTACGAGCAGTACTTC